This TCR beta chain was documented in a study of blood T cell repertoires in COVID-19. This table comes from immunoSEQ multiplex PCR, and its TCRdb copy is limited to in-frame clones, with some not included. The data hold about 87,000 clones, with over 80% observed a single time. Germline CDR1 WNHNN, CDR2 SYGVQD (reference sequence). Termini included, the CDR3 measures 14 amino acids. Notes on this clone: It is unclear where the CDR3 begins or ends on the DNA, so no DNA is shown, and the CDR3 is as TCRdb lists it.

This sequence was found in a woman in her 70s with acute or convalescent COVID-19. Sequenced: peripheral blood. The chain carries TRBV10-1 and TRBJ2-7; TRBD2 is taken as the D call from the table, unchecked against the DNA. CDR3 amino acids: CASSSSGSAREQYF.